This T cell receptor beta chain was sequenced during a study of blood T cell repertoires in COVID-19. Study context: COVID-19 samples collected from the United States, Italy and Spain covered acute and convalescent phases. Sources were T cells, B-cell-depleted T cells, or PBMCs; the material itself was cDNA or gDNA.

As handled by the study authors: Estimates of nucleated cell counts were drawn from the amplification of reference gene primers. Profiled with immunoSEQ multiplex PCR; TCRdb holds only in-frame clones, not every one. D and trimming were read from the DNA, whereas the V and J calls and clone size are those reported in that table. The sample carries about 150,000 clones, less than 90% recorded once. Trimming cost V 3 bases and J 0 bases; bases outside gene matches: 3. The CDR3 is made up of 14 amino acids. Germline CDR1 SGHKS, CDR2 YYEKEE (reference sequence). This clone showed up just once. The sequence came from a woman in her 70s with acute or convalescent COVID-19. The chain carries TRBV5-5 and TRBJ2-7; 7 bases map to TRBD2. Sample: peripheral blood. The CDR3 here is CASSSGGSSYEQYF. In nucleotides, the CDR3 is TGTGCCAGCAGCTCGGGAGGCAGCTCCTACGAGCAGTACTTC. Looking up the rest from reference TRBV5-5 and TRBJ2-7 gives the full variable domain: DAGVTQSPTHLIKTRGQQVTLRCSPISGHKSVSWYQQVLGQGPQFIFQYYEKEERGRGNFPDRFSARQFPNYSSELNVNALLLGDSALYLCASSSGGSSYEQYFGPGTRLTVT.